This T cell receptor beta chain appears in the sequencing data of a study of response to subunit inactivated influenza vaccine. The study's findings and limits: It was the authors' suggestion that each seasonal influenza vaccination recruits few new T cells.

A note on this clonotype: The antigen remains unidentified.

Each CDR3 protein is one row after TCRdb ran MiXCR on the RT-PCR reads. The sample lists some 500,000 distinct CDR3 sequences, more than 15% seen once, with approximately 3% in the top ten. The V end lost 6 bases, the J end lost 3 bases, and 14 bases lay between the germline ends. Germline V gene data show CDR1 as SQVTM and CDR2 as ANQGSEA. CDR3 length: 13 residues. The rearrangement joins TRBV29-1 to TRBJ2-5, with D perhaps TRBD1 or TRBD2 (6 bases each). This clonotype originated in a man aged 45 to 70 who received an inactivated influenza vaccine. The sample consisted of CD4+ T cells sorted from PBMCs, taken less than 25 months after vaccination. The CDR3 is CSVVVGGEETQYF. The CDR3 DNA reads TGCAGCGTCGTAGTCGGGGGCGAAGAGACCCAGTACTTC.